This T cell receptor (beta chain) emerged from a study of T-cell reconstitution after alpha-beta-depleted transplantation in children. This CDR3 contains 18 residues. From germline, CDR1 is MGHRA and CDR2 YSYEKL. V shed 1 base, J shed 0 bases, and the junction held 7 bases outside the gene matches. This clonotype has ten or more counts. Preparation of the TCRbeta library involved a method that used unique molecular identifiers. Using its own MiXCR run on the PCR reads, TCRdb lists one record per CDR3 protein. The top ten clones hold approximately 5% of a sample with a few hundred thousand distinct CDR3 sequences, 9.7% of them seen once.

The source material was PBMCs from the stem cell graft donor, sampled from the stem cell graft. The receptor was isolated from a human donor who donated a stem cell graft to a child with SCID. The chain employs TRBV4-1 and TRBJ2-3; TRBD2 matches 10 bases. CDR3 sequence (DNA): TGCGCCAGCAGCCAAGGAACCCTAGCGGGGGTTAGCACAGATACGCAGTATTTT. Its protein is CASSQGTLAGVSTDTQYF.